The T cell receptor (beta chain) described here comes from a study of T cell responses to AZD1222 COVID-19 vaccine. General study points: Spike-specific TCR breadth and depth were elevated following two AZD1222 doses. Spike-wide vaccine-associated CD4 TCRs dominated at 160-218 and 743-854. The sample set comprised mostly white British donors with more females, and clonal diversity was possibly underestimated.

Remarks on this clone: Its matching antigen is unknown.

V shed 5 bases and J 4 bases; nucleotides not matched to a gene: 12. CDR3 length: 16 residues. Germline-derived CDR1 and CDR2 are MDHEN and SYDVKM. The table came from immunoSEQ multiplex PCR; TCRdb's copy has only in-frame clones and leaves some out. The repertoire holds about 79,000 clones, with 89% as singletons. This TCR was recovered from an adult who received the AZD1222 COVID-19 vaccine. The chain joins TRBV28 to TRBJ2-5, with TRBD1 matching over 8 bases. Sequencing was performed on peripheral blood, taken 28 days after the second AZD1222 dose. CDR3 nucleotides: TGTGCCAGCAGTGCCTCGACAGGGGATTCGGGAGAGACCCAGTACTTC. It is translated as CASSASTGDSGETQYF.